This TCR beta chain was captured in a study of blood T cell repertoires in COVID-19. For the study at large: In each case, the material was cDNA or gDNA derived from T cells, B-cell-depleted T cells, or PBMCs.

Trimming took 8 bases from V and 8 from J, leaving 15 bases between them. Germline loops: CDR1 PRHDT, CDR2 FYEKMQ (reference sequence). This CDR3 is 13 amino acids long. In the original analysis: Using reference gene primer amplification, nucleated cell counts were estimated. Measured with immunoSEQ multiplex PCR; TCRdb has only the in-frame clones, and not every one. The DNA gave D and trimming, while V, J and clone size come from that table. The sample records fewer than 250,000 clones, roughly 80% being singletons. This clonotype was sampled from a woman aged 45-65 years who had been exposed to COVID-19. The gene calls are TRBV13 and TRBJ1-4; D uncertain. Sequencing was done on a sample of PBMCs or T cells enriched from blood (not recorded which). CDR3 amino acids: CASSSPAGEKLFF. DNA of the CDR3: TGTGCCAGCTCTTCCCCGGCGGGGGAAAAACTGTTTTTT.